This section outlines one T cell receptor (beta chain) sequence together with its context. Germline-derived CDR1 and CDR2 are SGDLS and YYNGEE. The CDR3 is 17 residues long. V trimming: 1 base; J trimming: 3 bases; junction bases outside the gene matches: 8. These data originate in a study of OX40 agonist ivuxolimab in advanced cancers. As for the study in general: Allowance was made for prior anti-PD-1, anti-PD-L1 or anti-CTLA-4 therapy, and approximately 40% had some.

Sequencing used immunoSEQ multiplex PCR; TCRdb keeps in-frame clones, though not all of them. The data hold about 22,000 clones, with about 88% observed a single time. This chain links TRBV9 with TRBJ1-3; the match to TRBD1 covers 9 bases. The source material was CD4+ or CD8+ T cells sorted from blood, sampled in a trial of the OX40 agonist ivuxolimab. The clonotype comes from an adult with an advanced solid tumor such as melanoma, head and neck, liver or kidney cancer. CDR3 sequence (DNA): TGTGCCAGCAGCGTAAACAGGGGGGACAGGGATGGAAACACCATATATTTT. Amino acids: CASSVNRGDRDGNTIYF.